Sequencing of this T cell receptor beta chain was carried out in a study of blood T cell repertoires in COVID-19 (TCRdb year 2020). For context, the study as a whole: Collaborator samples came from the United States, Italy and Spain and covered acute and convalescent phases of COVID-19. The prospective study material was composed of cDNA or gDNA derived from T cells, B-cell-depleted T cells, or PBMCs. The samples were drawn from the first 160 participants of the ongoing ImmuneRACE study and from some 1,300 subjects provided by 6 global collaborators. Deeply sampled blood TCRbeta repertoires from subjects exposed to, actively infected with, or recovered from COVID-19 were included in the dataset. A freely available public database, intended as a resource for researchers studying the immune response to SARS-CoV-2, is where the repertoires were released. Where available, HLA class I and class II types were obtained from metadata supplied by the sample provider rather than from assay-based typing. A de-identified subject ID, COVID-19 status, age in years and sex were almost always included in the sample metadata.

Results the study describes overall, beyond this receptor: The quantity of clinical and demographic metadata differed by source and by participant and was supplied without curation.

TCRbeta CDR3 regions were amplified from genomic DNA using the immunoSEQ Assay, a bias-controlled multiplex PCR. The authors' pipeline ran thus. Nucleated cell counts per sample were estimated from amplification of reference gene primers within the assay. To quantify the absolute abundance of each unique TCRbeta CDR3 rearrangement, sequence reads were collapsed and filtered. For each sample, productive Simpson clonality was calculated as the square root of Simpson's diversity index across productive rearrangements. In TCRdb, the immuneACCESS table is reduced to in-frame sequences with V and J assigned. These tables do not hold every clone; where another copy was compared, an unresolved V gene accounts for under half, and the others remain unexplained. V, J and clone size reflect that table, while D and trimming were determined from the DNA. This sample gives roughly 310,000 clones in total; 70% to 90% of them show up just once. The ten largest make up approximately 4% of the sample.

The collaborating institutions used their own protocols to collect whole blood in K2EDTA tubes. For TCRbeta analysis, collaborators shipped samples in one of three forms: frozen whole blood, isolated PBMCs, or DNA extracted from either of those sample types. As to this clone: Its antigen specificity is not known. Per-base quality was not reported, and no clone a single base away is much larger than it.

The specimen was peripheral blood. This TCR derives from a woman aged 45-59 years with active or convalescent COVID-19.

The DNA is TGTGCCAGCAGCCAATCCAGTTCCGGAGGCACAGATACGCAGTATTTT. It translates to CASSQSSSGGTDTQYF. The rearranged segments are TRBV4-2 and TRBJ2-3; there is no confident call for the D gene. CDR1 and CDR2 were assigned from the germline V gene as LGHNA and YNFKEQ. The CDR3 runs 16 residues from the cysteine to the phenylalanine. The entry retains the CDR3 DNA only, 48 bases that are in frame from base 1. V is reduced by 2 bases and J by 1 base, leaving a spacing of 13 bases between them.